This TCR beta chain was sequenced in a study of cytomegalovirus exposure and HLA in healthy donors (dated by TCRdb to the late 2010s). The study in broad terms: According to an earlier analysis of several hundred of the donors, about 179 million T cells yielded 90 million to 130 million unique TCR beta sequences and more than 250 Gb of sequence data. The study was designed to test whether signatures of past pathogen exposure could be identified by cataloging public T cell receptors. On average, around 240,000 unique TCR beta nucleotide sequences were sequenced per donor among a few hundred genotyped donors of the cohort, with roughly 19% of those sequences being non-productive. Donor age, sex, ethnicity and CMV serostatus were compiled together with the repertoire data. An earlier analysis of several hundred of the donors used high-throughput TCR beta sequencing to judge whether each TCR beta V gene segment behaved as functional or pseudogenic. Genome-wide SNP genotypes for about 65% of the 666 donors were used in a later genetic analysis, which treated that subset as a discovery cohort. Every repertoire in the discovery cohort had been generated on one and the same sequencing platform. HLA typing included class I and class II loci at four-digit resolution. Of the roughly 390 genotyped donors, roughly 76% were placed in the genetic ancestry cluster associated with self-reported Caucasian donors. A later analysis re-analyzed previously published TCR beta repertoires from hundreds of donors and added high-resolution HLA genotyping to study TCR occurrence patterns. The later analysis used no new phenotypic data to find candidate immune exposures, relying instead on TCR beta sequences and their occurrence across donors. To predict cytomegalovirus infection status, the study combined high-throughput TCR immunosequencing, statistical association of individual TCRs with disease status, and machine learning. Using immunosequencing, the study profiled T cell repertoires from about 650 subjects and related those repertoires to cytomegalovirus serostatus. Besides the first cohort of some 670 subjects, a separate validation cohort made up of 120 different subjects was used. An early release that covered approximately 600 HLA-typed donors contained approximately 300 gigabases of sequencing data and approximately 85 million unique TCR sequences. The number of donors typed differed by locus, with 629-630 for A, B, C, DRB1 and DQB1, roughly 550 for DQA1, about 610 for DPA1, and some 450 for DPB1. Several DR-DQ haplotypes were treated as single units for association and clustering because of strong linkage in the cohort.

Beyond this particular receptor, the publication reports: About 17 rarely observed V segments, including chromosome 9 orphons, were excluded from the earlier analysis of about 610 of the donors because counts were too low. According to a later analysis, parvovirus B19, influenza, CMV and Epstein-Barr virus appeared linked to several top co-occurrence clusters. Cytomegalovirus status was reported to be diagnosed by the classifier with high specificity and sensitivity in both the original and validation cohorts. A later genetic analysis associated a missense DCLRE1C variant with V-gene and J-gene trimming of TCR beta chains, and an independent cohort replicated the association. Most TCR sequences were seen in very few donors, while some public TCRs were found in many individuals. The sequencing pipeline was judged likely to have produced a cluster of highly shared sequence variants as a technical artifact. A further reported finding was that TCR beta sequences accurately predicted the HLA-A and HLA-B alleles for most subjects in the first cohort. In a later analysis, most CMV-associated TCR beta chains were found to appear HLA-restricted, with HLA associations seemingly driven largely by CMV exposure. The 87-base-pair reads could not distinguish some IMGT-functional V segments, including TRBV6-2 and TRBV6-3, so those segments were excluded. Presence/absence analyses assumed roughly uniform sequencing depth across donors, an assumption that may not hold. An earlier analysis of approximately 600 of the donors showed that most TCR beta V segments appeared in productive rearrangements either about 87% or about 30% of the time, which broadly matched IMGT annotations. In a later analysis, HLA-associated TCR beta chains were found to be more clonally expanded and to have lower generation probabilities than equally common non-associated chains. According to the authors, the approach could potentially be generalized to other disease states and immunological phenotypes. In a later analysis, TCR association rates were found to vary across HLA loci, with the most associated TCRs seen for DRB1 alleles and the fewest for HLA-C alleles. Only TCR beta chains were sequenced in this cohort, and the absence of alpha or paired-chain data limited detectable features. The only immune exposure information available for the cohort was CMV serostatus. Three of the identified cytomegalovirus-associated TCR beta chains were confirmed in vitro to be specific for cytomegalovirus antigens. Specific HLA alleles were associated with around 18,000 TCR beta sequences at a false discovery rate of 0.05 in a later analysis. HLA typing was unavailable for some donors at each locus, so association tests used only the typed subset. In a later genetic analysis, fewer N-insertions in productive TCRs were reported among donors in an Asian-associated ancestry cluster than the roughly 700-donor mean. Linkage disequilibrium might explain the correlated functional status among segregating V segments, but an unknown experimental factor could not be ruled out. Assigning TCR associations to individual alleles was difficult when HLA alleles, especially DR and DQ, strongly co-occurred. In the study, some 160 TCR beta chains were listed as associated with cytomegalovirus.

The cohort was made up of hundreds of healthy bone marrow donors. At the time of sampling, every cohort member was nominally healthy, though immune exposures that went unrecorded were likely present. The donor tested CMV seropositive, placing the donor among the approximately 310 seropositive members of the cohort. Every donor gave a peripheral blood sample, and the peripheral blood mononuclear cells from that sample were used for TCR beta sequencing. Genomic DNA extraction from the blood cell samples was performed with the Qiagen DNeasy Blood Extraction Kit. Note on this clone: It lacks a known antigen. No quality values exist for individual bases; no much larger clone is one base distant.

V is cut back by 1 base and J by 4 bases, with 3 bases in the junction unmatched. From its cysteine to its phenylalanine, the CDR3 spans 15 amino acids. The retained sequence is limited to the CDR3, 45 bases, with the frame set at the first base. CDR1 is given as MNHEY and CDR2 as SMNVEV, both from the germline V gene (reference sequence). The library was prepared using the immunoSEQ multiplex PCR assay. A mixture of 60 forward primers for TCR Vbeta segments and 13 reverse primers for TCR Jbeta segments was used in the multiplex PCR. A multiplex PCR assay on genomic DNA amplified the CDR3 region of rearranged TCR beta genes. The Illumina HiSeq System was used to sequence the amplified TCR beta libraries as 87-base-pair reads. The original pipeline was this. A later analysis tallied roughly 78 million unique TCR beta chains across the 660 or so repertoires, and approximately 12 million of those chains were shared by two or more donors. Raw reads were error-corrected and collapsed into unique sequences with a nearest-neighbor algorithm that merged closely related sequences to remove PCR and sequencing errors. V, D and J gene segments were assigned by aligning CDR3 sequences to IMGT reference sequences. For a sequence to be retained, a match of at least six nucleotides to both a V gene segment and a J gene segment was required. Rearrangements were classified as productive when the CDR3 lacked stop codons and remained in frame with V and J, and all other rearrangements were classified as non-productive. Following IMGT convention, CDR3 was defined as the stretch from the second conserved V-encoded cysteine to the conserved J-encoded phenylalanine. Sequences without an unambiguous match to a single V gene segment were excluded from the earlier analysis of over 500 of the donors. An earlier analysis of some 610 of the donors called V segments functional above 56.7% productive rearrangements and segregating when the between-donor standard deviation exceeded 5%. A statistical classification framework was developed to diagnose cytomegalovirus status using the catalog of TCR beta chain sequences. In a later analysis, TCR nucleotide sequences were compared against IMGT/GENE-DB human TR gene sequences so that V and J genes could be assigned. The TCRdist pipeline was used in a later analysis to assign CDR3 sequences and most-parsimonious VDJ recombination scenarios. In a later analysis, each TCR beta chain was defined by its CDR3 amino acid sequence together with its V-gene family, and reads lacking a unique V-gene family were excluded. In a later analysis, a few hundred highly shared, low-generation-probability nucleotide sequences were removed to address suspected cross-contamination and a sequencing artifact. A later analysis calculated a clonal expansion index for each public chain from normalized within-repertoire ranks of inferred template counts. A later analysis computed generation probabilities with a VDJ recombination model fitted to out-of-frame rearrangements, and checked the results against IGoR. In a later analysis, hypergeometric tests were used to score TCR-TCR, TCR-HLA and TCR-CMV co-occurrence, with a repertoire-size bias correction applied to TCR pairs. In a later analysis, false discovery rates were estimated by permuting HLA or CMV assignments 20 times. A later analysis grouped co-occurring TCRs with DBSCAN, adding TCRdist sequence similarity when clustering within HLA-allele-positive subsets. Repertoires with fewer than 30,000 or more than 120,000 public chains, plus five repertoires with anomalous nucleotide sharing, were excluded from co-occurrence clustering. The source is immuneACCESS, and TCRdb retained only in-frame sequences with V and J called. Part of the clones is not carried over; for the studies checked, unresolved V genes explain less than half of this, and the remainder is unexplained. V and J calls plus clone size are reproduced from that table; the DNA served to infer D and trimming. The sample has approximately 100,000 clones on record, more than 60% of them singletons. About 5.2% of the sample comes from the top ten.

This TCR came from a female donor in good health and CMV-seropositive. The sequenced sample consisted of PBMCs. Rearrangement joined TRBV27 to TRBJ2-1; 8 bases in the junction line up with TRBD2. The CDR3 is CASSLFSGTYNEQFF. The bases are TGTGCCAGCAGTTTATTTAGCGGGACGTACAATGAGCAGTTCTTC.